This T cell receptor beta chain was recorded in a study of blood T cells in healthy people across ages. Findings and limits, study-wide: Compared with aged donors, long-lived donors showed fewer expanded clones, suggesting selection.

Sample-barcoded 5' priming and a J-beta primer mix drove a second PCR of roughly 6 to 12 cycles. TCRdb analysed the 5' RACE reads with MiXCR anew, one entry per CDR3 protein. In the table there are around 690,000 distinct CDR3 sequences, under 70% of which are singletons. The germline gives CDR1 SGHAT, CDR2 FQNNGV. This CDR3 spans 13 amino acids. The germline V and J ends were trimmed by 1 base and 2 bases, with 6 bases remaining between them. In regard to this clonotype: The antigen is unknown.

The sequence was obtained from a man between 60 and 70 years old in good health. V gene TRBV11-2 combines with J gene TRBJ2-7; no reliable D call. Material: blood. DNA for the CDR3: TGTGCCAGCAGCTTAGTTGTAACCTACGAGCAGTACTTC. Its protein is CASSLVVTYEQYF. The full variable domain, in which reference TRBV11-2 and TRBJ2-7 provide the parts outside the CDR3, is EAGVAQSPRYKIIEKRQSVAFWCNPISGHATLYWYQQILGQGPKLLIQFQNNGVVDDSQLPKDRFSAERLKGVDSTLKIQPAKLEDSAVYLCASSLVVTYEQYFGPGTRLTVT.